Presented here are 13 T cell receptor beta chains from one specimen sequenced in a study of cytomegalovirus exposure and HLA in healthy donors (dated by TCRdb to about 2017). The library was built by means of the immunoSEQ multiplex PCR assay. For the multiplex PCR, a mixture combining 60 forward primers for TCR Vbeta segments and 13 reverse primers for TCR Jbeta segments was used. TCRdb provides this immuneACCESS table in a form limited to in-frame rearrangements. Some clones are lacking; in checked studies, under half of them reflect an unresolved V gene, and why the rest are absent is not known. The sample table records over 130,000 clones; over 75% of these occur just once. Of the sample, roughly 0.5% is held by the ten largest clones. Sequencing was done on a sample of PBMCs. These receptors were collected from a middle-aged woman in good health and CMV-seronegative.

The count of this clone is one. The chain carries TRBV18 and TRBJ2-5; TRBD1 might be the D (6 bases). CDR3 length equals 16 residues. V dropped 6 bases and J dropped 4 bases, with 21 bases sitting between them. The germline V gene has CDR1 KGHSH and CDR2 LQKENI. The CDR3 loop reads CASSPGRGQVIETQYF. In DNA, the CDR3 is TGTGCCAGCTCCCCCGGCAGGGGTCAGGTTATAGAGACCCAGTACTTC.

This clone was recorded only once. An end of the junction differs from the germline gene, which may be a read error. The rearrangement links TRBV6-6 to TRBJ1-4; weak D call: TRBD1 (6 bases). Per germline, CDR1 MNHNY and CDR2 SVGAGI (reference sequence). The CDR3 runs 13 residues. DNA of the CDR3: TGTGCCAGCAGTGATACAGGGTATGAGAAACTGTTTTTT. Encoded protein: CASSDTGYEKLFF.

This CDR3 reads CSATGGYGYTF. In DNA, the CDR3 is TGCAGCGCAACAGGGGGCTATGGCTACACCTTC. The chain employs TRBV29-1 and TRBJ1-2; 8 bases are shared with TRBD1. In germline, CDR1 is SQVTM, CDR2 ANQGSEA. The trim removed 7 bases at V and 4 bases at J, leaving 2 bases unmatched. The CDR3 is 11 amino acids.

The J gene is TRBJ2-2, the V gene TRBV10-3, with D possibly matching TRBD2 (6 bases). V lost 6 bases to trimming and J lost 2 bases, with 10 bases between them. Looked up from germline, CDR1 is ENHRY and CDR2 is SYGVKD. This CDR3 has 14 amino acids. CDR3 sequence: CAISPGLNTGELFF. For the CDR3, the DNA is TGTGCCATCAGCCCGGGACTTAACACCGGGGAGCTGTTTTTT.

This chain connects TRBV28 to TRBJ1-2; 8 positions agree with TRBD1. CDR3 size: 15 residues. V shed 6 bases and J 7 bases; nucleotides not matched to a gene: 13. From germline, CDR1 is MDHEN and CDR2 SYDVKM. CDR3 loop: CASSPLTGAWGGYTF. The DNA for the CDR3 is TGTGCCAGCAGCCCGTTGACAGGGGCCTGGGGTGGCTACACCTTC.

V usage is TRBV11-3 and J usage is TRBJ2-7; TRBD2 agrees at 9 bases. In germline, CDR1 is SGHNT, CDR2 YENEEA. CDR3 size: 14 residues. Trimming took 5 bases from V and 2 from J; bases not matched to a gene: 4. The CDR3 bases are TGTGCCAGCAGCCCGCGGGAGGGTCCCTACGAGCAGTACTTC. It is translated as CASSPREGPYEQYF.

This clone was counted a few times. The chain has TRBV6-1 and TRBJ1-1; maybe TRBD1 (6 bases). Trimming shortened V by 6 bases and J by 3 bases, and 20 bases separated the two germline ends. CDR1 is MNHNS and CDR2 is SASEGT in the germline V gene. The CDR3 is 16 amino acids. The CDR3 sequence: CASSETGRVWDTEAFF. In DNA form, the CDR3 reads TGTGCCAGCAGCGAAACAGGGCGGGTTTGGGACACTGAAGCTTTCTTT.

This chain links TRBV7-2 with TRBJ1-4; 11 bases map to TRBD1. V shed 0 bases, J shed 8 bases, and the junction held 5 bases outside the gene matches. The germline gives CDR1 SGHTA, CDR2 FQGNSA. There are 16 residues in the CDR3. The CDR3 here is CASSLAHGTGGEKLFF. CDR3 bases: TGTGCCAGCAGCTTAGCTCACGGGACAGGGGGGGAAAAACTGTTTTTT. Complete variable domain (other parts from reference TRBV7-2 and TRBJ1-4): GAGVSQSPSNKVTEKGKDVELRCDPISGHTALYWYRQSLGQGLEFLIYFQGNSAPDKSGLPSDRFSAERTGGSVSTLTIQRTQQEDSAVYLCASSLAHGTGGEKLFFGSGTQLSVL.

The CDR3 DNA reads TGTGCCAGCAGCTTAAGACAGGGGGATGGCTACACCTTC. The encoded protein is CASSLRQGDGYTF. The rearrangement uses TRBV11-3 and TRBJ1-2; 9 nucleotides align to TRBD1. The ends lost 2 bases at V and 6 bases at J; junction bases unmatched: 1. Germline lookup yields CDR1 SGHNT and CDR2 YENEEA. The CDR3 runs to 13 residues.

The chain has TRBV25-1 and TRBJ2-1; the match to TRBD2 covers 10 bases. The CDR3 has 15 residues. Losses at the gene ends were 5 bases for V and 6 bases for J; bases not matched to a gene: 7. From germline, CDR1 is MGHDK and CDR2 SYGVNS. The CDR3 here is CASSTRLAGRNEQFF. The CDR3 DNA sequence: TGTGCCAGCAGTACGAGACTAGCGGGCCGCAATGAGCAGTTCTTC.

This clone was counted a single time. The CDR3 spells CASSTLGALGEQYF. Here the CDR3 DNA reads TGTGCCAGCAGTACCTTAGGGGCCCTCGGCGAGCAGTACTTC. This rearrangement joins TRBV27 to TRBJ2-7; TRBD1 is a possible D gene (5 bases). Per germline, CDR1 MNHEY and CDR2 SMNVEV (reference sequence). V lost 5 bases and J lost 6, with 17 bases in between. The CDR3 runs 14 residues.

The chain joins TRBV7-6 to TRBJ1-1; D possibly corresponds to TRBD1 (6 bases). The CDR3 loop spans 13 amino acids. Trimming stripped 3 bases from V and 1 base from J, with 6 bases between. Germline V lookup: CDR1 SGHVS, CDR2 FNYEAQ. The CDR3 coding sequence is TGTGCCAGCAGCTTGGACAGGAACACTGAAGCTTTCTTT. This sequence encodes CASSLDRNTEAFF. The whole variable domain, remainder taken from reference TRBV7-6 and TRBJ1-1, is GAGVSQSPRYKVTKRGQDVALRCDPISGHVSLYWYRQALGQGPEFLTYFNYEAQQDKSGLPNDRFSAERPEGSISTLTIQRTEQRDSAMYRCASSLDRNTEAFFGQGTRLTVV.

In DNA form, the CDR3 reads TGTGCCAGCACCCGGACTAGCGGGAATCTCTACGAGCAGTACTTC. This gives the protein CASTRTSGNLYEQYF. The chain employs TRBV21-1 and TRBJ2-7; the DNA was not compared with TRBD2, the D call given in the table. TRBV21-1 is assigned pseudogene status. There are 15 residues in the CDR3.